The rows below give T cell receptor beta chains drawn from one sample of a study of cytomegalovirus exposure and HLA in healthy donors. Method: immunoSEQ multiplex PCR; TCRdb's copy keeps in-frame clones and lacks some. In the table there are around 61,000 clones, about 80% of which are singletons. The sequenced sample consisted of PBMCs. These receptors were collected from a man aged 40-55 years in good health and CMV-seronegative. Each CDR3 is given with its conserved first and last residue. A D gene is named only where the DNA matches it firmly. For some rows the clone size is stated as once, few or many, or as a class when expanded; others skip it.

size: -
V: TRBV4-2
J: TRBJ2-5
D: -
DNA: TGTGCCAGCAGCTATTGGACCGGGACTCAGCGCCCGGAGACCCAGTACTTC
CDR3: CASSYWTGTQRPETQYF

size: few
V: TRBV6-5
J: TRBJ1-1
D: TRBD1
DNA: TGTGCCAGCAGACGGACAGGGGCCGGGAACACTGAAGCTTTCTTT
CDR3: CASRRTGAGNTEAFF

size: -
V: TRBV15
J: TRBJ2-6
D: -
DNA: TGTGCCACCAGCCCCCCGGGCTCTGGGGCCAACGTCCTGACTTTC
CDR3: CATSPPGSGANVLTF

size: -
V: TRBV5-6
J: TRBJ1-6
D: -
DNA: TGTGCCAGCAGCTTGGGAGTCGGAGGTATCGTTTCACCCCTCCACTTT
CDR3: CASSLGVGGIVSPLHF

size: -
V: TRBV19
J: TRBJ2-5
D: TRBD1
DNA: TGTGCCAGTAGTAGACAGGGTATTGAGACCCAGTACTTC
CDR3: CASSRQGIETQYF

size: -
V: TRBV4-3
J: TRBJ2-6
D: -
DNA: TGCGCCAGCAGCCAAGAGGCCCAGGGTTTATACTCTGGGGCCAACGTCCTGACTTTC
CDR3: CASSQEAQGLYSGANVLTF

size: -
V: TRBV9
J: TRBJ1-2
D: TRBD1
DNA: TGTGCCAGCAGCTCCGGGACAGGGAACTATGGCTACACCTTC
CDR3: CASSSGTGNYGYTF

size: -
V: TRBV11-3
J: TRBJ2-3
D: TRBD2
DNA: TGTGCCAGCAGCGTAGGGGGACTAGCGGGGGTAGATACGCAGTATTTT
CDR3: CASSVGGLAGVDTQYF

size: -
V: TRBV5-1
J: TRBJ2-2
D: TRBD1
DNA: TGCGCCAGCAGCCTCTATCCAGGGGGCGTAGGGACCGGGGAGCTGTTTTTT
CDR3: CASSLYPGGVGTGELFF

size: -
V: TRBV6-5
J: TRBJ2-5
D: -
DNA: TGTGCCAGCGGAGGGGGACAGCAAGAGACCCAGTACTTC
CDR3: CASGGGQQETQYF

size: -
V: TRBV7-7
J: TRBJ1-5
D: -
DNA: TGTGCCAGCAGCTTAGCCCCACCAGGTGGGCCCCAGCATTTT
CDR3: CASSLAPPGGPQHF

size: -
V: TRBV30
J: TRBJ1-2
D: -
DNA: TGTGCCTGGACGATACTTGAAAGAGTTAACTATGGCTACACCTTC
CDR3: CAWTILERVNYGYTF

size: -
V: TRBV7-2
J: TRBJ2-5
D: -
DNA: TGTGCCAGCAGCTTAGTTCAGGGGGAGACCCAGTACTTC
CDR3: CASSLVQGETQYF

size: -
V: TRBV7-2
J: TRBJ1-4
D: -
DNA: TGTGCCAGCAGCGACGGACAGCCTGGTTCTAATGAAAAACTGTTTTTT
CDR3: CASSDGQPGSNEKLFF

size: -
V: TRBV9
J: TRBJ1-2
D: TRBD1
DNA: TGTGCCAGCAGCGACCGGGACAGGGGGCGCCTTGGCTACACCTTC
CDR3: CASSDRDRGRLGYTF

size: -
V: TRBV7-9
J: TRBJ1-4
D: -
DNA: TGTGCCAGCAGCCTCAGGGGTGGGTCAACTAATGAAAAACTGTTTTTT
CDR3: CASSLRGGSTNEKLFF

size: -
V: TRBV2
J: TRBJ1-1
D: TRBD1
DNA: TGTGCCAGCGTGGGACAGGACGAGGATGTGAACACTGAAGCTTTCTTT
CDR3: CASVGQDEDVNTEAFF

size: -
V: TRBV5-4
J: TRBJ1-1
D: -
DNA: TGTGCCAGCAGCTCTCGTAATACTGAAGCTTTCTTT
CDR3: CASSSRNTEAFF

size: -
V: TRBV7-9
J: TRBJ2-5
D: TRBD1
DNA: TGTGCCAGCAGCTTGAAAATTCTCCGGGACAGACAAGAGACCCAGTACTTC
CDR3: CASSLKILRDRQETQYF

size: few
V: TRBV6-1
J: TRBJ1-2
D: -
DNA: TGTGCCAGCAGTGAAGGAGAGTTCTATGGCTACACCTTC
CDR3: CASSEGEFYGYTF

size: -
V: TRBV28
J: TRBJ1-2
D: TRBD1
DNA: TGTGCCAGCAGCCTCCCTAGGAGTATGGGACAGTCTATTAACTATGGCTACACCTTC
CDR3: CASSLPRSMGQSINYGYTF

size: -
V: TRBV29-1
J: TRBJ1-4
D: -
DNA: TGCAGCGTTGAAGATAACAGAGAGGGTGAAAAACTGTTTTTT
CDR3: CSVEDNREGEKLFF

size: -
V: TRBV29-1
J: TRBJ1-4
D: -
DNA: TGCAGCGGGGACAATGGCGAAAAACTGTTTTTT
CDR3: CSGDNGEKLFF

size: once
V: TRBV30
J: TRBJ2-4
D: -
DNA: TGTGCCTGGAGTCCACGGGGGTTTGTCAAAAACATTCAGTACTTC
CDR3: CAWSPRGFVKNIQYF

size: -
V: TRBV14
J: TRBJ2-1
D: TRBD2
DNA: TGTGCCAGCAGCCAAGCCAAGCGGGGGGGGTACAATGAGCAGTTCTTC
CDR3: CASSQAKRGGYNEQFF

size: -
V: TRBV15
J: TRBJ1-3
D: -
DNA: TGTGCCACCAGCAGAGATGCCAGGGGAAACACCATATATTTT
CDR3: CATSRDARGNTIYF

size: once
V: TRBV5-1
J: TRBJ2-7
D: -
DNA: TGCGCCAGCAGCTCGGCGGGCTACACCTACGAGCAGTACTTC
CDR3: CASSSAGYTYEQYF

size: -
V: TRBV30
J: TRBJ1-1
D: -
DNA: TGTGCCTGGATGGGGCAGAACACTGAAGCTTTCTTT
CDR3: CAWMGQNTEAFF

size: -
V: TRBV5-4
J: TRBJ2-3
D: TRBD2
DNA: TGTGCCAGCAGCTTACGGGGGGGGATAGATACGCAGTATTTT
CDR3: CASSLRGGIDTQYF

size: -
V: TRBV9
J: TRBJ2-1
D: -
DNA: TGTGCCAGCAGCGACAACATCCGCCCGTTGTTCTTC
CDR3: CASSDNIRPLFF

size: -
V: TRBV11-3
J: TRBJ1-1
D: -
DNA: TGTGCCAGCAGCTTAGCCCCGACTGAAGCTTTCTTT
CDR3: CASSLAPTEAFF

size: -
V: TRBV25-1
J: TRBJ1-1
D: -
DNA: TGTGCCAGCAGTGAGACAGCGTGGGGGGGTGAAGCTTTCTTT
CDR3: CASSETAWGGEAFF

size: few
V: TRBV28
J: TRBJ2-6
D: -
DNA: TGTGCCAGCAGGGCGGCCAGGGTCTCTGGGGCCAACGTCCTGACTTTC
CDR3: CASRAARVSGANVLTF

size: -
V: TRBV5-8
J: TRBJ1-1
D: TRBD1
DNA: TGTGCCAGCAGCTTGCTTAGGACAGGGGGGATAATCGGCACTGAAGCTTTCTTT
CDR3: CASSLLRTGGIIGTEAFF

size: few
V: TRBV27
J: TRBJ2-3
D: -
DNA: TGTGCCAGCAGTTTCCTATTGGGGCACCATATGAAGTATTTT
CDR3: CASSFLLGHHMKYF

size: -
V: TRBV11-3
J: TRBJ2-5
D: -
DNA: TGTGCCAGCAGCCTACGAGAGACCCAGTACTTC
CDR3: CASSLRETQYF

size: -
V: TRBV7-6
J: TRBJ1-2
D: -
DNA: TGTGCCAGCAGCTTCGGGACACTATATGGCTACACCTTC
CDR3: CASSFGTLYGYTF

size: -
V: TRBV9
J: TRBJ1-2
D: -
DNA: TGTGCCAGCAGCTTACAGGAATTAGACTATGGCTACACCTTC
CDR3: CASSLQELDYGYTF

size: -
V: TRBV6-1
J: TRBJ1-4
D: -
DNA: TGTGCCAGCAGCTTGGCCAGCGAACTGTTTTTT
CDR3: CASSLASELFF

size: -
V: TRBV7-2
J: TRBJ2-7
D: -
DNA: TGTGCCAGCAGCTTAGAAGGCGGGGGCCTATACGAGCAGTACTTC
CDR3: CASSLEGGGLYEQYF